This T cell receptor beta chain was identified during a study of blood T cells in healthy people across ages. The wider study: Per two T cells, template switching captured roughly one barcoded beta molecule. Study findings and constraints: Observed TCR beta diversity per million T cells went down as age went up. This fall followed a roughly linear course with age. A strong correlation between TCR beta diversity and naive T cell percentage was seen.

The second PCR ran roughly 7 to 12 cycles with a sample-barcoded 5' primer and J-beta primers. TCRdb re-derived calls from the 5' RACE reads in MiXCR, one entry per CDR3 protein. This table has roughly 2 million distinct CDR3 sequences, around 48% appearing once. This clonotype occurred a few times. Its antigen is currently unknown. Per sample, no less than 5.5 micrograms of total RNA were extracted. Germline CDR1 reads SGHRS; CDR2 reads YFSETQ. The CDR3 consists of 15 residues. The sequence came from a woman aged 35 to 49 in good health. This sequence joins TRBV5-1 and TRBJ2-4; TRBD1 matches at 7 bases. The end of the DNA is better explained by TRBJ2-7, so the J call may be wrong. The sample taken for sequencing was blood. DNA of the CDR3: TGCGCCAGCAGCTTCGGACAGGACAGTGGCTACGAGCAGTACTTC. This gives the protein CASSFGQDSGYEQYF.